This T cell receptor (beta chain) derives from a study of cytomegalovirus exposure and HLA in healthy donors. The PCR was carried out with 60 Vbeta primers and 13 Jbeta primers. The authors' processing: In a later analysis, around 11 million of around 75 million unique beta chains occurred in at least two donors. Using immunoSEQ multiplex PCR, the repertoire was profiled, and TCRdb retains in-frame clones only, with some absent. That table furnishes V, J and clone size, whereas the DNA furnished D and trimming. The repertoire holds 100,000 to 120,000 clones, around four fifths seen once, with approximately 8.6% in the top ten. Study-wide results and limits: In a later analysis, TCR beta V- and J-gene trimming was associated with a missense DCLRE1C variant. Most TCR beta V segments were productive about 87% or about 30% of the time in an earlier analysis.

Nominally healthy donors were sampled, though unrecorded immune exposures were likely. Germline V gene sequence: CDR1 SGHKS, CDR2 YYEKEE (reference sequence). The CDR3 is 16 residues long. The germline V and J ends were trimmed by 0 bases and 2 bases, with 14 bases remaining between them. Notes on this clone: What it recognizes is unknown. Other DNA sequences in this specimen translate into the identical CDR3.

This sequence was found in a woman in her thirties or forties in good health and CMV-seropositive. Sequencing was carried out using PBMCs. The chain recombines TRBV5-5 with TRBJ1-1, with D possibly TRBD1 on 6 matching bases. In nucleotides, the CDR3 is TGTGCCAGCAGCTTGGCTCCCGCAGGGGTCAACACTGAAGCTTTCTTT. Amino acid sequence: CASSLAPAGVNTEAFF.